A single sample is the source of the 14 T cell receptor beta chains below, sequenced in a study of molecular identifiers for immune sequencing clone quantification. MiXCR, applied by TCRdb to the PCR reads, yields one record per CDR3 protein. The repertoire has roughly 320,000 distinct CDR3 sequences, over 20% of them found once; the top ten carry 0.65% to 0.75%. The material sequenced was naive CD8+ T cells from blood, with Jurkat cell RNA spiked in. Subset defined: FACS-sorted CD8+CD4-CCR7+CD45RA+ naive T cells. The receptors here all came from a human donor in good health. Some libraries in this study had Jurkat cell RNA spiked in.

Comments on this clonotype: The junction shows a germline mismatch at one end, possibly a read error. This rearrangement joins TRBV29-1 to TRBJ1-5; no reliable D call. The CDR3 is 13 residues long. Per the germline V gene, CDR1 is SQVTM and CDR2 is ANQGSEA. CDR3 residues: CSVSEEWHQLQHF. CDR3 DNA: TGCAGCGTCTCTGAGGAGTGGCATCAGCTCCAGCATTTT.

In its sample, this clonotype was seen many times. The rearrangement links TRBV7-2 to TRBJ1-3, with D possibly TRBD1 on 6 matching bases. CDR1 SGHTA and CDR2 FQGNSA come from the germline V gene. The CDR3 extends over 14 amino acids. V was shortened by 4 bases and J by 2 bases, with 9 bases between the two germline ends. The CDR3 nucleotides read TGTGCCAGCAGCTGGGGGGGGCCTGGAAACACCATATATTTT. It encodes CASSWGGPGNTIYF.

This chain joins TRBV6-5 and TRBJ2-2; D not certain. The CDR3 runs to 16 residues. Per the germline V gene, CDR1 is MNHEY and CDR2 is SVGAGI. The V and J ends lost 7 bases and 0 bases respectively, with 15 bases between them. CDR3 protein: CASTPAASPNTGELFF. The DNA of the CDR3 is TGTGCCAGCACCCCCGCTGCATCACCGAACACCGGGGAGCTGTTTTTT.

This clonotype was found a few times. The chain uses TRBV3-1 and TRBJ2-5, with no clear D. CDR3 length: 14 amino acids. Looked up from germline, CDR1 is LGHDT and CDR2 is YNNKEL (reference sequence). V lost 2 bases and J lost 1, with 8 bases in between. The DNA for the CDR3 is TGTGCCAGCAGCCAATTTAAGGCCCAAGAGACCCAGTACTTC. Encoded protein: CASSQFKAQETQYF.

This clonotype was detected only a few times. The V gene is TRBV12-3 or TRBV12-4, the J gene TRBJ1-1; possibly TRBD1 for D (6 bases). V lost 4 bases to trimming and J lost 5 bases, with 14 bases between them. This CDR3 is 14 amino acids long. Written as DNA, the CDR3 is TGTGCCAGCAGTTCCTCCGGGGGGCGGACTGAAGCTTTCTTT. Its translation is CASSSSGGRTEAFF.

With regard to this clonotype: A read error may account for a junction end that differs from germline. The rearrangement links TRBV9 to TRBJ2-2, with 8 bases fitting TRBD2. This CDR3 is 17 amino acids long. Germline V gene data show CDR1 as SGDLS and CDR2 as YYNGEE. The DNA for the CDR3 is TGTGCCAGCAGCGCCCCTCGGGGTAGCGGGAACACCGGGGAGCTGGTTTTT. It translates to CASSAPRGSGNTGELVF.

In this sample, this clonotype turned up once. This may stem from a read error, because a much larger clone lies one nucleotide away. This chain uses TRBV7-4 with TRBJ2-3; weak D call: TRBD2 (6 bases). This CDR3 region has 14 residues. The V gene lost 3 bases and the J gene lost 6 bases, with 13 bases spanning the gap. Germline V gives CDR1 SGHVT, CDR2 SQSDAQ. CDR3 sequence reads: CASSFAAGHDTQYF. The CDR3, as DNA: TGTGCCAGCAGCTTCGCCGCGGGGCATGATACGCAGTATTTT.

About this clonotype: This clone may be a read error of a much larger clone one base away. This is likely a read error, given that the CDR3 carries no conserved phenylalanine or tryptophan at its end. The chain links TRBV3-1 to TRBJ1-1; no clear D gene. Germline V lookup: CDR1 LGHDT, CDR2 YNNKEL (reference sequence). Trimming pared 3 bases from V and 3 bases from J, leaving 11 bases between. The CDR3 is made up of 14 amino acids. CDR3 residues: CASSQGPDDTEAFL. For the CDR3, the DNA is TGTGCCAGCAGCCAGGGCCCCGACGACACTGAAGCTTTCCTT.

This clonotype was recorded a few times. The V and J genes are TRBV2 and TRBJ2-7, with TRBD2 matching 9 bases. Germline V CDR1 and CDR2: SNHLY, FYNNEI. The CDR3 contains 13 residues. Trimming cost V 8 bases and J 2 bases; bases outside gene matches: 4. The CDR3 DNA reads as TGTGCCAGCCGGGGACTAGCCGCCTACGAGCAGTACTTC. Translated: CASRGLAAYEQYF.

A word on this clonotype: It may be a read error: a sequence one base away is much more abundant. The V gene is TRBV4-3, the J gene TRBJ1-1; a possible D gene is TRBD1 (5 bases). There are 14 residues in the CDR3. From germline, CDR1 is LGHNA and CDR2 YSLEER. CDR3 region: CAGSFTPGGGEAFF. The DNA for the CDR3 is TGCGCCGGCAGCTTCACGCCGGGGGGAGGTGAAGCTTTCTTT.

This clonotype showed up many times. This CDR3 reads CASSIWAVVDNEQFF. The CDR3 DNA is TGTGCCAGTAGTATTTGGGCAGTAGTTGACAATGAGCAGTTCTTC. The rearrangement uses TRBV19 and TRBJ2-1; no clear D gene. CDR1 and CDR2 (germline): LNHDA, SQIVND (reference sequence). V was pared by 3 bases and J by 5 bases, with 14 bases between. The CDR3 covers 15 residues.

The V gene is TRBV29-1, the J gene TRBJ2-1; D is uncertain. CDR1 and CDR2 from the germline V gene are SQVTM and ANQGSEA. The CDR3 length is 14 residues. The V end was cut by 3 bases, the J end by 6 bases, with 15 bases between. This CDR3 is CSVDSPYLVNEQFF. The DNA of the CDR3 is TGCAGCGTTGATTCGCCCTACTTAGTCAATGAGCAGTTCTTC.

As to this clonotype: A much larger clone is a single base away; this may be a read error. The CDR3 DNA sequence: TGTGCCAGCAGCTTAGCTATAGCGGGGGGTGGTATGGAGCAGTACTTC. Translating it yields CASSLAIAGGGMEQYF. The V and J genes are TRBV7-9 and TRBJ2-7; 10 bases fit TRBD2. Per the germline V gene, CDR1 is SEHNR and CDR2 is FQNEAQ (reference sequence). The V gene end was trimmed by 0 bases and the J gene end by 7 bases; junction bases not matched to a gene: 9. The CDR3 is 16 amino acids.

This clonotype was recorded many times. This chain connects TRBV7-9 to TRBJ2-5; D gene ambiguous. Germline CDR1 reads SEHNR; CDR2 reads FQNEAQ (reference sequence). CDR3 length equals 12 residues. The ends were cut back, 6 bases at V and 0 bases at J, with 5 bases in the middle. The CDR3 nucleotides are TGTGCCAGCAGATCGTACCAAGAGACCCAGTACTTC. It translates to CASRSYQETQYF.